This TCR beta chain was captured by sequencing in a study of cytomegalovirus exposure and HLA in healthy donors. The CDR3 is made up of 15 amino acids. The J segment lost 3 bases and the V segment lost 2 bases, leaving 4 bases of the junction unmatched. Germline assignment: CDR1 LNHDA and CDR2 SQIVND (reference sequence). With 60 Vbeta and 13 Jbeta primers, the PCR was carried out. Generated by immunoSEQ multiplex PCR, the TCRdb table keeps only in-frame clones and is missing some. Seen here are more than 140,000 clones, roughly 64% observed once, and the top ten hold less than 3.5%. The genes are TRBV19 and TRBJ2-7; TRBD2 agrees at 10 bases. This clonotype originated in a woman aged 30 to 39 in good health and CMV-seropositive. Sequenced input: PBMCs. This CDR3 reads CASSITASGSYEQYF. The CDR3 DNA reads as TGTGCCAGTAGTATAACCGCTAGCGGGAGCTACGAGCAGTACTTC. Looking up the rest from reference TRBV19 and TRBJ2-7 gives the full variable domain: DGGITQSPKYLFRKEGQNVTLSCEQNLNHDAMYWYRQDPGQGLRLIYYSQIVNDFQKGDIAEGYSVSREKKESFPLTVTSAQKNPTAFYLCASSITASGSYEQYFGPGTRLTVT.